The 15 T cell receptor beta chains given below trace back to one sample, sequenced in a study of CD8+CD57+ T cells in acquired aplastic anemia. The template used for profiling TCR beta VDJ and CDR3 was genomic DNA. Each CDR3 protein is one row after TCRdb ran MiXCR on the reads. This table has about 220,000 distinct CDR3 sequences, 34% appearing once. Material for sequencing was sorted CD4+, CD8+, or CD8+CD57+ T cells (not recorded which) from PBMCs. These receptor sequences come from a human donor in good health, serving as a control.

In this sample, this clonotype turned up many times. The rearrangement joins TRBV20-1 to TRBJ1-2, with 7 nucleotides matching TRBD1. The CDR3 contains 12 residues. V was clipped by 1 base and J by 8 bases; unmatched bases: 4. Germline V gives CDR1 DFQATT, CDR2 SNEGSKA (reference sequence). Here the CDR3 reads CSARGDRGGYTF. The CDR3, as DNA: TGCAGTGCTAGAGGGGACAGAGGGGGCTACACCTTC.

Only a few counts were recorded for this clonotype. The gene calls are TRBV2 and TRBJ2-7; D is possibly TRBD2 (6 bases). Germline values: CDR1 SNHLY, CDR2 FYNNEI. The V and J ends lost 7 bases and 2 bases respectively, with 9 bases between them. This CDR3 region has 12 residues. The DNA for the CDR3 is TGTGCCAGCACAGGGACTGCCTACGAGCAGTACTTC. Translation: CASTGTAYEQYF.

Of note for this clonotype: This may come from a read error, since a much larger clone is one base off. The V and J genes are TRBV19 and TRBJ1-1, with D maybe TRBD1 (5 bases). Germline V gene data show CDR1 as LNHDA and CDR2 as SQIVND (reference sequence). The CDR3 covers 18 residues. CDR3 nucleotides: TGTGCCAGTAGTATGGGGTTTGGGGGGGTAGCATTGAACACTGAAGCTTCCTTT. Its translation is CASSMGFGGVALNTEASF.

The sample holds a few counts of this clonotype. V and J are TRBV6-1 and TRBJ2-1; possibly TRBD1 for D (5 bases). Trimming pared 5 bases from V and 7 bases from J, leaving 9 bases between. CDR1 and CDR2 (germline): MNHNS, SASEGT. The CDR3 loop spans 12 amino acids. CDR3 coding DNA: TGTGCCAGCAGTCGATCAGGGAATGAGCAGTTCTTC. Translated, it gives CASSRSGNEQFF.

This clonotype appeared a few times. This chain connects TRBV30 to TRBJ2-2; perhaps D is TRBD1 or TRBD2 (5 bases each). CDR3 length: 14 amino acids. Germline V lookup: CDR1 GTSNPN, CDR2 SVGIG (reference sequence). V was trimmed by 5 bases and J by 3 bases, leaving 13 bases between them. The CDR3 is CAWSGTTDTGELFF. DNA for the CDR3: TGTGCCTGGTCAGGGACCACGGACACCGGGGAGCTGTTTTTT. Full variable domain (outside the CDR3, taken from reference TRBV30 and TRBJ2-2): SQTIHQWPATLVQPVGSPLSLECTVEGTSNPNLYWYRQAAGRGLQLLFYSVGIGQISSEVPQNLSASRPQDRQFILSSKKLLLSDSGFYLCAWSGTTDTGELFFGEGSRLTVL.

This clonotype was seen repeatedly, ten times or more. This sequence joins TRBV7-8 and TRBJ2-7, with 8 bases aligning to TRBD2. The V gene's germline CDR1 is SGHVS and CDR2 FQNEAQ. There are 15 residues in the CDR3. The V segment lost 8 bases and the J segment 0 bases; nucleotides outside the gene matches: 9. In DNA form, the CDR3 reads TGTGCCAGCTCGGAGAAACTAGCGGTCTCCTACGAGCAGTACTTC. This sequence encodes CASSEKLAVSYEQYF.

This clonotype was recorded a few times. The junction departs from germline at one end; a sequencing error may be responsible. CDR3 protein: CASSLLAASYEQYF. In DNA form, the CDR3 reads TGTGCCAGCAGTTTACTAGCGGCCTCCTACGAGCAGTACTTC. The V and J genes are TRBV24-1 and TRBJ2-7, with 8 bases identical to TRBD2. This CDR3 is built from 14 residues. Germline V lookup: CDR1 KGHDR, CDR2 SFDVKD.

The table lists this clonotype with many counts. The chain is built from TRBV10-1 and TRBJ1-1; D may be TRBD1 (6 bases). The germline CDR1 and CDR2 sequences are WNHNN and SYGVQD (reference sequence). The CDR3 is 15 residues long. V was cut by 0 bases and J by 1 base, with 9 bases left in between. Here the CDR3 reads CASSESGRGNTEAFF. CDR3 bases: TGCGCCAGCAGTGAGTCGGGCAGGGGGAACACTGAAGCTTTCTTT.

CDR3 sequence (DNA): TGTGCCAGCAGTTTCGGGATTTGGGCAAACCCTTACAATGAGCAGTTCTTC. Translation: CASSFGIWANPYNEQFF. The chain combines TRBV27 with TRBJ2-1, with D tentatively TRBD2 (5 bases). Deletions cut 3 bases from V and 4 bases from J, with 19 bases between. The CDR3 is made up of 17 amino acids. The germline CDR1 and CDR2 sequences are MNHEY and SMNVEV (reference sequence).

This chain joins TRBV2 and TRBJ2-1; D gene uncertain. CDR3 length: 15 amino acids. The germline gives CDR1 SNHLY, CDR2 FYNNEI. The V end was cut by 0 bases, the J end by 5 bases, with 11 bases between. The CDR3 nucleotides read TGTGCCAGCAGTGAAGCGGGTGGTACGAACAATGAGCAGTTCTTC. Protein sequence: CASSEAGGTNNEQFF. The whole variable domain, remainder taken from reference TRBV2 and TRBJ2-1, is EPEVTQTPSHQVTQMGQEVILRCVPISNHLYFYWYRQILGQKVEFLVSFYNNEISEKSEIFDDQFSVERPDGSNFTLKIRSTKLEDSAMYFCASSEAGGTNNEQFFGPGTRLTVL.

V is TRBV10-1 and J is TRBJ2-1; tentatively, D is TRBD2 (6 bases). The CDR3 spans 12 residues. Germline values: CDR1 WNHNN, CDR2 SYGVQD (reference sequence). Trimming removed 0 bases at V and 12 bases at J, with 9 bases between. CDR3 sequence: CASSESTGVQFF. The CDR3 DNA reads TGCGCCAGCAGTGAGTCGACGGGAGTGCAGTTCTTC.

About this clonotype: Since a much larger clone is just one base distant, this may be a read error. The chain couples TRBV5-1 to TRBJ2-7, with D possibly being TRBD1 (6 bases). This CDR3 region has 16 residues. The germline CDR1 and CDR2 sequences are SGHRS and YFSETQ. CDR3 protein: CASSLGWGQGRDEQHF. Written as DNA, the CDR3 is TGCGCCAGCAGCTTGGGATGGGGACAAGGTCGGGACGAGCAGCACTTC. Variable domain in full (rest from reference TRBV5-1 and TRBJ2-7): KAGVTQTPRYLIKTRGQQVTLSCSPISGHRSVSWYQQTPGQGLQFLFEYFSETQRNKGNFPGRFSGRQFSNSRSEMNVSTLELGDSALYLCASSLGWGQGRDEQHFGPGTRLTVT.

The chain recombines TRBV19 with TRBJ1-6, with TRBD1 matching over 8 bases. V was pared by 7 bases and J by 8 bases, with 4 bases of the junction left unmatched. The CDR3 consists of 13 residues. Germline values: CDR1 LNHDA, CDR2 SQIVND (reference sequence). CDR3 sequence: CASIDRGDSPLHF. The DNA for the CDR3 is TGTGCCAGTATCGACAGGGGCGATTCACCCCTCCACTTT.

This clonotype was recorded at least ten times. The rearrangement links TRBV9 to TRBJ1-1; 7 bases are a match to TRBD1. V lost 4 bases to trimming and J lost 11 bases; unmatched junction nucleotides: 11. The CDR3 extends over 13 amino acids. Germline loops: CDR1 SGDLS, CDR2 YYNGEE. The CDR3 nucleotides read TGTGCCAGCAGCCCCCGACAGGGTCAATTTGCTTTCTTT. It specifies CASSPRQGQFAFF.

The chain uses TRBV30 and TRBJ1-2, with 7 nucleotides matching TRBD1. From germline, CDR1 is GTSNPN and CDR2 SVGIG (reference sequence). V was clipped by 1 base and J by 7 bases; unmatched bases: 9. The CDR3 contains 14 residues. The CDR3 DNA sequence: TGTGCCTGGAGTGCACGAGACAGGGAAGGTGGCTACACCTTC. Protein product: CAWSARDREGGYTF.